This T cell receptor beta chain was identified in a study of blood T cells in healthy people across ages (dated by TCRdb to about 2015). Broadly, across the study: In model experiments, roughly one uniquely barcoded TCR beta cDNA molecule per two T cells was captured by template switching. To track age-related changes in TCR beta repertoire diversity, the study relied on deep sequencing normalized with unique cDNA molecular identifiers. The donors were split into four age groups: young (average approximately 16 years), middle-aged (about 40), aged (over 55) and long-lived (approximately 89). To avoid experimental bias, donors of different ages were distributed randomly across sequencing lanes. Using the same blood draw, the study looked at two additional independent replicas of 1 million unique cDNA reads for two donors, one aged 18 to 30 and the other aged 80 or older. Results and caveats for the whole study, not just this receptor: Estimates of total diversity based on one million sequenced T cells were regarded as lower bounds and as underestimates. As age increased, observed TCR beta diversity per million T cells dropped in a roughly linear way, and a significant reduction was already evident by age about 36. Because the CMV infection status of the donors was unknown, age-related changes in expanded clonotypes may potentially have been confounded. Compared with the aged group, the long-lived group had more naive CD4+ T cells, fewer expanded clones and increased TCR diversity, suggesting age selection. The percentage of naive T cells measured by flow cytometry correlated strongly with observed TCR beta diversity. Bulk unsorted PBMC profiling prevented conclusive comparison of naive and antigen-experienced compartments.

Donors were 30 to 45 systemically healthy Caucasian individuals from Russia aged roughly 6 to 90 years. Each donor gave 9.5 to 10 milliliters of peripheral blood, drawn into EDTA-treated Vacutainer tubes. PBMCs were isolated by Ficoll-Paque density-gradient centrifugation, with at least 6 million obtained per sample. Total RNA, at least 6 micrograms per sample, was extracted from PBMCs with Trizol reagent. For every donor, an aliquot of PBMCs went through flow cytometry to measure the percentages of naive CD45RAhigh/CD27high T cells. The library was obtained by 5' RACE. The sample was run on an Illumina HiSeq 2500. A second PCR of about 7 to 12 cycles was run with a J-beta primer mix and a sample-barcoded 5' primer. A unique molecular identifier was introduced onto each TCR beta cDNA molecule by a template-switch 5' adaptor carrying 12 random nucleotides. Each sample yielded at least 3 million CDR3-containing paired-end reads. All of the RNA was converted into first-strand cDNA using the Mint cDNA synthesis kit, with a TRBC-specific oligonucleotide serving as the primer. Following uracil-DNA glycosylase treatment, a first 18-cycle PCR with universal primers M1SS and BC2_uni_R was performed on all cDNA. In the original analysis: For normalization, 1 million high-quality reads, each with a distinct molecular identifier, were randomly selected from each sample. Instead of being binned into consensus sequences, reads that shared molecular identifiers were thrown out. MiTCR, run with a Q25 quality threshold and the strictest error-elimination algorithm, handled CDR3 identification, clonotype clustering and error correction. A nonparametric unseen species model with Euler transformation was used to estimate a lower bound on total TCR beta diversity. TCRdb redid the processing of the public reads, applying fastp at Q25 and MiXCR, and retained in-frame beta chains. Under each unique CDR3 protein, matching rows form one entry showing the most common genes and DNA. These V and J calls are TCRdb output, not the study's own analysis. This sample holds some 900,000 distinct CDR3 sequences; around 46% were observed only once. Over 10% of the sample rests with the top ten.

Concerning this clonotype itself: The antigen it binds to is not known. No much larger clone exists at a distance of one base, and base qualities are not known.

V is pared back by 4 bases and J by 0 bases, with 10 bases lying between the germline termini. The CDR3 has 15 amino acids, counting the end cysteine and phenylalanine. Just CDR3 DNA is preserved here, 45 bases in frame from base 1. The CDR1 and CDR2 encoded by the germline V gene are SGDLS and YYNGEE. Sequences were obtained from blood. This receptor chain uses TRBV9 and TRBJ1-4; the D gene cannot be named for sure. The TCR comes from a young man in good health. The nucleotide sequence is given as TGTGCCAGCAGCATAGGGCCAGCAACTAATGAAAAACTGTTTTTT. It codes for CASSIGPATNEKLFF.